The T cell receptor beta chain under discussion was sequenced for a study of shared T cell receptors in the human thymus (dated by TCRdb to about 2021). Study-level background: The study examined how self-reactive, shared T-cell receptor alpha chains are generated in the human thymus.

Remarks on this clone: Its antigen is currently not known. No base qualities exist here, and no much larger clone lies one base off it.

Looking up the germline V gene (reference sequence) yields CDR1 SGHNT and CDR2 YYREEE. The CDR3 measures 16 amino acids from cysteine to phenylalanine. Only CDR3 DNA remains: 48 bases, in frame from the first base. The method was the immunoSEQ multiplex PCR assay. TCRdb holds this immuneACCESS table with in-frame rearrangements only. Some clones are missing; in checked studies, unresolved V genes explain under half, and the rest has no known cause. For this sample the table gives hundreds of thousands of clones, of which 87% were detected only once. The ten largest clonotypes hold 0.0094% of the sample. This same sample was also taken into another study, of human thymus T cells. From that second study: In Finland, the donors were immunologically healthy infants who were having open corrective cardiac surgery for congenital heart defects. The thymus tissue came from surgical resects taken out during corrective cardiac surgery. Both the thymic and the peripheral blood repertoires appeared to show biased V and J gene segment usage. According to the related research, thymic TCR repertoires were highly overlapping among unrelated individuals. The study described the TCR alpha and beta repertoires in fewer than 10 infant thymus samples and a few matching peripheral blood samples. Donor ages ranging from roughly 6 to 244 days were recorded, and more than 5 male and a couple of female infants were included in the cohort. Thymocytes were released mechanically from tissue and stored at -70 °C as pellets of roughly 9.5-31 million cells. Genomic DNA was extracted from frozen cell pellets with a QIAsymphony instrument. TCRB and TCRAD loci were amplified from a standardized quantity of quality-controlled genomic DNA using the immunoSEQ multiplex PCR assay. The amplicons spanned the V(D)J region and were long enough to cover the CDR3 and allow V and J genes to be identified. Through the commercial immunoSEQ service, the amplicons were sequenced on an Illumina platform. Primer bias and sequencing errors were corrected as previously described, and TCRAD and TCRB definitions were based on the IMGT database. The repertoires were analysed using immunoSEQ Analyzer 3.0 and VDJTools for basic statistics, V/J segment usage, diversity estimates, rarefaction and pairwise overlap. Diversity was estimated with Chao1, ChaoE, Efron-Thisted, Shannon and inverse Simpson indices, and also on datasets down-sampled to the smallest sample. For repertoire overlap, CDR3 nucleotide sequence, V gene and J gene had to match strictly, and clustering was done by Jaccard-based multidimensional scaling. On average, thymus samples gave 650,000 to 850,000 unique TCRB clonotypes, whereas blood samples gave roughly 80,000.

Here the chain combines TRBV5-4 and TRBJ2-5; TRBD2 aligns with 9 central bases. The end of the DNA is better explained by TRBJ2-7, so the J call may be wrong. Sequences were obtained from thymocytes. This TCR came from a boy under two years old with a congenital heart defect. Donor details come from another sample of the same person, matched by shared clones. The DNA sequence follows: TGTGCCAGCAGCCAGGACCCGGGACTAGCTGGGTACGAGCAGTACTTC. Protein translation: CASSQDPGLAGYEQYF.